The rows below give T cell receptor beta chains drawn from one sample of a study of OX40 agonist ivuxolimab in advanced cancers. Method: immunoSEQ multiplex PCR; TCRdb's copy keeps in-frame clones and lacks some. The table has just over 90,000 clones, approximately 94% seen once. The specimen comprised CD4+ or CD8+ T cells sorted from blood, sampled in a trial of the OX40 agonist ivuxolimab. The receptors come from an adult with an advanced solid tumor such as melanoma, head and neck, liver or kidney cancer. CDR3s include the opening cysteine and the closing phenylalanine or tryptophan. The order of the fields is J gene, clone size, D gene, V gene, CDR3 DNA, CDR3 protein. The D gene is left open where the match is weak. Where a row states a size, it is once, few, many or the class of an expanded clone; other rows omit it.

>TRBJ1-6|.|.|TRBV6-5
TGTGCCAGCAGTTACGGTTGGGACACCGAGGGCTCACCCCTCCACTTT
CASSYGWDTEGSPLHF
>TRBJ1-5|.|.|TRBV14
TGTGCCAGCAGCCAAGCAGGTGGCAATCAGCCCCAGCATTTT
CASSQAGGNQPQHF
>TRBJ2-1|.|TRBD2|TRBV15
TGTGCCACCACGGGGGGCGGGGGGACCGAGGATGAGCAGTTCTTC
CATTGGGGTEDEQFF
>TRBJ2-7|.|.|TRBV6-1
TGTGCCAGCAGTGAATGGGTGGGTGTGGGGGCGGACTATTACGAGCAGTACTTC
CASSEWVGVGADYYEQYF
>TRBJ2-5|.|.|TRBV2
TGTGCCAGCAGCGAACGGCCGCGACCGTACCAAGAGACCCAGTACTTC
CASSERPRPYQETQYF
>TRBJ1-4|.|.|TRBV4-3
TGCGCCAGCAGCCCCGAAGGACGATCGGCAACTAATGAAAAACTGTTTTTT
CASSPEGRSATNEKLFF
>TRBJ1-1|.|.|TRBV27
TGTGCCAGCAGTTTAGGCAGGGGAGGTAGGCTACCTAGTGGGACTGAAGCTTTCTTT
CASSLGRGGRLPSGTEAFF
>TRBJ1-2|.|.|TRBV5-6
TGTGCCAGCAGCTTGGCCGACGTACCCAGGGGCTATGGCTACACCTTC
CASSLADVPRGYGYTF
>TRBJ1-3|.|.|TRBV29-1
TGCAGCGTAAACTCTGGAAACACCATATATTTT
CSVNSGNTIYF
>TRBJ2-2|.|.|TRBV13
TGTGCCAGCAGCCAAGGGCCTCCTTCGGCGAACACCGGGGAGCTGTTTTTT
CASSQGPPSANTGELFF
>TRBJ2-5|once|TRBD2|TRBV28
TGTGCCAGCAGTTTAAGCGGACTAGCGGGGGGTTTGGAGACCCAGTACTTC
CASSLSGLAGGLETQYF
>TRBJ2-7|.|.|TRBV6-6
TGTGCCAGCAGTTACGGGGGACCGCGGGAGCAGTACTTC
CASSYGGPREQYF
>TRBJ1-4|.|TRBD1|TRBV5-6
TGTGCCAGCAGCAGGGACAGGGTTGATGAAAAACTGTTTTTT
CASSRDRVDEKLFF
>TRBJ1-6|.|TRBD1|TRBV28
TGTGCCAGCAGGACCGGGACAGAGAATTCACCCCTCCACTTT
CASRTGTENSPLHF
>TRBJ1-4|.|TRBD1|TRBV7-6
TGTGCCAGCAGCCTAACGACAGGGGGAGCAACTAATGAAAAACTGTTTTTT
CASSLTTGGATNEKLFF
>TRBJ2-1|.|TRBD2|TRBV2
TGTGCCAGCAGTGTCGCCGCAGCGGGGCGGGATCTCAATGAGCAGTTCTTC
CASSVAAAGRDLNEQFF
>TRBJ1-2|.|.|TRBV29-1
TGCAGCGTTGAATCATATGGCTACACCTTC
CSVESYGYTF
>TRBJ2-7|.|.|TRBV27
TGTGCCAGCAGTTTATCCGGGGGGCCCTACGAGCAGTACTTC
CASSLSGGPYEQYF
>TRBJ1-1|.|.|TRBV20-1
TGCAGTGCTAGGCAGGGCACTGAAGCTTTCTTT
CSARQGTEAFF
>TRBJ1-1|.|TRBD1|TRBV6-5
TGTGCCAGCAGTTATGGCAGGGGGGGCACTGAAGCTTTCTTT
CASSYGRGGTEAFF
>TRBJ1-2|.|.|TRBV19
TGTGCCAGTAGTATCGGTGCCGCCGGCTACACCTTC
CASSIGAAGYTF
>TRBJ2-1|.|TRBD2|TRBV14
TGTGCCAGCAGCCAAGCAGTCCTAGGGACTAGCGGGTACAATGAGCAGTTCTTC
CASSQAVLGTSGYNEQFF
>TRBJ2-7|.|TRBD1|TRBV6-5
TGTGCCAGCAGTTCCGGGACAGGGGAGTACTTC
CASSSGTGEYF
>TRBJ2-5|.|.|TRBV29-1
TGCAGCGCCCTCGGGGGGCTGTCCTACGAGCAGCACTTC
CSALGGLSYEQHF
>TRBJ2-3|.|.|TRBV9
TGTGCCAGCAGCGCGGAGGGCAGAACAGATACGCAGTATTTT
CASSAEGRTDTQYF
>TRBJ2-7|.|.|TRBV27
TGTGCCAGCAGTCCCCGTTCGACATGGATACACTACGAGCAGTACTTC
CASSPRSTWIHYEQYF
>TRBJ1-2|.|TRBD1|TRBV27
TGTGCCAGCAGTTTATGGACAGGGTCGGGCTACACCTTC
CASSLWTGSGYTF
>TRBJ2-2|.|.|TRBV9
TGTGCCAGCAGCTACTGGGACGGGCCGACCGGGGAGCTGTTTTTT
CASSYWDGPTGELFF
>TRBJ2-7|.|.|TRBV29-1
TGCAGCGTTAAGTGGGGGGCGGTACCAGAGCAGTACTTC
CSVKWGAVPEQYF
>TRBJ1-4|.|.|TRBV2
TGTGCCAGCAGTGACCCCGGGGAAAGGGGAACTGAAAAACTGTTTTTT
CASSDPGERGTEKLFF
>TRBJ1-4|.|TRBD1|TRBV18
TGTGCCAGCTCAACCACAGGGGGATTAGGCGAAAAACTGTTTTTT
CASSTTGGLGEKLFF
>TRBJ1-5|.|.|TRBV2
TGTGCCATCAAGGACCCATTCAGCAGCAATCAGCCCCAGCATTTT
CAIKDPFSSNQPQHF
>TRBJ1-1|.|TRBD1|TRBV27
TGTGCCAGCAGTTCCAGGGGGTACACTGAAGCTTTCTTT
CASSSRGYTEAFF
>TRBJ2-7|.|.|TRBV27
TGTGCCAGCAGTTTATCAGGGGGGATCCCCTACGAGCAGTACTTC
CASSLSGGIPYEQYF
>TRBJ2-3|once|TRBD1|TRBV7-9
TGTGCCAGCAGCTCCCCCTTAGGGACAGACACAGATACGCAGTATTTT
CASSSPLGTDTDTQYF
>TRBJ2-7|.|TRBD2|TRBV13
TGTGCCAGCAGCTACGGGGGGGCTGGGTACGAGCAGTACTTC
CASSYGGAGYEQYF
>TRBJ2-5|.|.|TRBV15
TGTGCCACCAGCAGAGTCACAGGACAGCAAGAGACCCAGTACTTC
CATSRVTGQQETQYF
>TRBJ1-1|once|TRBD1|TRBV5-1
TGCGCCAGCAGCTTGGCCGGACAGGGGGGCACTGAAGCTTTCTTT
CASSLAGQGGTEAFF
>TRBJ1-5|few|TRBD1|TRBV2
TGTGCCAGCAGGGGACAGTCCTCAGGTCAGCCCCAGCATTTT
CASRGQSSGQPQHF
>TRBJ2-7|.|TRBD1|TRBV25-1
TGTGCCAGCAGCCCGGGGACAGGCTGGTACGAGCAGTACTTC
CASSPGTGWYEQYF
>TRBJ1-3|.|.|TRBV15
TGTGCCACCAGCAGAGATACGGGATCCCTGTCATATTTT
CATSRDTGSLSYF
>TRBJ2-2|.|.|TRBV15
TGTGCCACCAGTTTCACCACCGGGGAGCTGTTTTTT
CATSFTTGELFF
>TRBJ2-7|.|TRBD1|TRBV7-8
TGTGCCAGCAGCCTCGGGACAGCCTACGAGCAGTACTTC
CASSLGTAYEQYF
>TRBJ2-1|.|.|TRBV12-5
TGTGCTAGTGGTTCTCTAGAAGGGGGGTACAATGAGCAGTTCTTC
CASGSLEGGYNEQFF
>TRBJ2-2|.|TRBD2|TRBV6-1
TGTGCCAGCAGTGAACGGGCCAATCTAGCGGGAGGGCCCATCGGGGAGCTGTTTTTT
CASSERANLAGGPIGELFF
>TRBJ1-2|few|.|TRBV28
TGTGCCAGCAGCCACAGGGTGGTTGGCTATGGCTACACCTTC
CASSHRVVGYGYTF